This T cell receptor beta chain is from a study of low-dose radiotherapy and immunotherapy resistance in tumors. Looking at the study overall: Cohort 1 was given 0.5 Gy per fraction every 2 weeks, for 6.5 Gy total. The patients were given nivolumab 240 mg every two weeks and ipilimumab 1 mg/kg every six weeks, through an intravenous route.

This clonotype was found many times. PCR amplification of the TCRs was performed with Phusion for approximately 20 PCR cycles, and it relied on a constant-region primer together with a V-primer adapter. TCRdb itself ran the reads through MiXCR, one entry per CDR3 protein. This sample has tens of thousands of distinct CDR3 sequences; roughly 10% occur once, and the top ten carry approximately 6.2%. Described time point: before trial treatment. Source: PBMCs, taken before treatment. This clonotype originated in a female donor with ovarian cancer.

DNA for the CDR3: TGCAGTGCGGGACAGGGGGTATCGGAGACCCAGTACTTC. Translation gives CSAGQGVSETQYF. The V and J genes are TRBV20-1 and TRBJ2-5, with 11 bases matching TRBD1. V was clipped by 6 bases and J by 5 bases; unmatched bases: 5. Germline V gene sequence: CDR1 DFQATT, CDR2 SNEGSKA (reference sequence). The CDR3 has 13 residues.